Presented here are 12 T cell receptor beta chains from one specimen sequenced in a study of blood T cell repertoires in COVID-19. Sequencing used immunoSEQ multiplex PCR; TCRdb keeps in-frame clones, though not all of them. The data show 390,000 or so clones, 80% to 90% seen once. Sequenced: PBMCs or T cells enriched from blood (not recorded which). These TCRs come from a man aged 18 to 30 who had recovered from COVID-19.

The chain has TRBV29-1 and TRBJ2-3; a weak D match, TRBD2 (5 bases). CDR1 is SQVTM, CDR2 ANQGSEA, per germline. Trimming left V 6 bases short and J 3 bases short, with 16 bases between. The CDR3 consists of 14 residues. CDR3 sequence reads: CSVPGVLSTDTQYF. The CDR3 DNA reads as TGCAGCGTGCCCGGGGTTTTGAGTACAGATACGCAGTATTTT.

The chain combines TRBV5-1 with TRBJ1-2; D is uncertain. V shed 5 bases and J shed 6 bases, with 14 bases lying between them. Germline V gene sequence: CDR1 SGHRS, CDR2 YFSETQ. The CDR3 length is 13 residues. The CDR3 sequence is CASSFTGDHGYTF. The CDR3 DNA sequence: TGCGCCAGCAGTTTCACCGGGGATCATGGCTACACCTTC.

This sequence joins TRBV3-1 (or the pseudogene TRBV3-2) and TRBJ1-2; D not resolved. This CDR3 spans 14 amino acids. Germline lookup yields CDR1 LGHDT and CDR2 YNNKEL (reference sequence). The ends were cut back, 2 bases at V and 4 bases at J, with 11 bases in the middle. The CDR3 spells CASSQTERGYGYTF. CDR3 DNA sequence: TGTGCCAGCAGCCAAACCGAAAGAGGCTATGGCTACACCTTC.

The chain joins TRBV5-1 to TRBJ2-1, with D maybe TRBD1 (5 bases). In germline, CDR1 is SGHRS, CDR2 YFSETQ. This CDR3 is 14 amino acids long. Trimming took off 0 bases at V and 8 bases at J, with 12 bases between the two ends. The CDR3 nucleotides are TGCGCCAGCAGCTTGGAGCAGGGTTGGGATGAGCAGTTCTTC. Translated: CASSLEQGWDEQFF.

The sample holds one count of this clone. The chain recombines TRBV29-1 with TRBJ2-1; D unresolved. Trimming removed 7 bases at V and 1 base at J, with 11 bases between. CDR3 size: 13 residues. Looked up from germline, CDR1 is SQVTM and CDR2 is ANQGSEA. The CDR3 DNA follows: TGCAGCGGCGCAACCTCATCCTACAATGAGCAGTTCTTC. As protein: CSGATSSYNEQFF.

As to this clone: The same CDR3 is also encoded by other DNA sequences in this sample. V usage is TRBV7-9 and J usage is TRBJ1-2; D unresolved. V was clipped by 1 base and J by 2 bases, with 8 bases between them. The CDR3 contains 14 residues. Germline lookup yields CDR1 SEHNR and CDR2 FQNEAQ (reference sequence). Here the CDR3 reads CASSLGQNNYGYTF. The DNA of the CDR3 is TGTGCCAGCAGCTTAGGCCAGAACAACTATGGCTACACCTTC.

V gene TRBV9 combines with J gene TRBJ2-1; 9 bases agree with TRBD2. CDR3 length: 16 amino acids. In germline, CDR1 is SGDLS, CDR2 YYNGEE. With V trimmed by 1 base and J by 8 bases, 10 bases remained unmatched. The CDR3 sequence: CASSVFGTSRADEQFF. In DNA, the CDR3 is TGTGCCAGCAGCGTATTTGGGACTAGCAGGGCGGATGAGCAGTTCTTC.

CDR3 in DNA: TGTGCCTGGGGGGGGCAAGGGAATAGCAATCAGCCCCAGCATTTT. Translating gives CAWGGQGNSNQPQHF. V usage is TRBV30 and J usage is TRBJ1-5, with a tentative D call TRBD1 (6 bases). CDR3 length equals 15 residues. V was shortened by 5 bases and J by 0 bases, with 14 bases between the two germline ends. Germline V gene data show CDR1 as GTSNPN and CDR2 as SVGIG (reference sequence).

J is TRBJ2-7 and V is TRBV7-2, with 8 bases identical to TRBD2. Unmatched junction bases numbered 13, after V lost 5 bases and J lost 4 bases. The germline V gene has CDR1 SGHTA and CDR2 FQGNSA. There are 16 residues in the CDR3. CDR3 nucleotides: TGTGCCAGCAGCGCCAGCGGGGGCAGTAGTCCGTACGAGCAGTACTTC. Translating it yields CASSASGGSSPYEQYF.

J is TRBJ2-5 and V is TRBV7-2, with D maybe TRBD2 (6 bases). CDR1 is SGHTA and CDR2 is FQGNSA in the germline V gene. Trimming took 1 base from V and 3 from J, leaving 12 bases between them. This CDR3 spans 15 amino acids. The chain's CDR3 is CASSLGRGRKETQYF. The CDR3 DNA is TGTGCCAGCAGCTTAGGTCGGGGGAGGAAAGAGACCCAGTACTTC. Drawing the rest from reference TRBV7-2 and TRBJ2-5, the complete variable domain is GAGVSQSPSNKVTEKGKDVELRCDPISGHTALYWYRQSLGQGLEFLIYFQGNSAPDKSGLPSDRFSAERTGGSVSTLTIQRTQQEDSAVYLCASSLGRGRKETQYFGPGTRLLVL.

This clone appeared once. The chain couples TRBV6-6 to TRBJ2-2; D is possibly TRBD2 (5 bases). Germline-derived CDR1 and CDR2 are MNHNY and SVGAGI (reference sequence). V was cut by 5 bases and J by 3 bases, with 19 bases left in between. The length of the CDR3 is 17 residues. DNA of the CDR3: TGTGCCAGCAGTCCCCGCTTACTAGGCCCTGACACCGGGGAGCTGTTTTTT. Protein product: CASSPRLLGPDTGELFF.

The CDR3 DNA reads as TGTGCCAGCAGCCGCGGATTAACGGGGGAAAACACTGAAGCTTTCTTT. Translating it yields CASSRGLTGENTEAFF. The rearrangement links TRBV5-4 to TRBJ1-1; a weak D match, TRBD1 (5 bases). The V and J ends lost 4 bases and 2 bases respectively, with 18 bases between them. The CDR3 length is 16 residues. Germline V gene sequence: CDR1 SGHNT, CDR2 YYREEE (reference sequence).